This TCR beta chain came from a study of blood T cell repertoires in COVID-19. Whole-study context: Samples of COVID-19 (acute and convalescent) were obtained from the United States, Italy and Spain. In each case, the material was cDNA or gDNA derived from T cells, B-cell-depleted T cells, or PBMCs.

As originally analysed: Estimates of nucleated cell counts were drawn from the amplification of reference gene primers. The assay was immunoSEQ multiplex PCR, and TCRdb's table has in-frame clones only and misses some. The DNA gave D and trimming, while V, J and clone size come from that table. Among about 350,000 clones listed, under 95% were seen once. V dropped 0 bases and J dropped 5; count of bases not matched to a gene: 8. This CDR3 contains 16 residues. Looked up from germline, CDR1 is LGHDT and CDR2 is YNNKEL (reference sequence). Sequenced sample: peripheral blood. The receptor was derived from a woman under 30 who had recovered from COVID-19. The chain recombines TRBV3-1 (or the pseudogene TRBV3-2) with TRBJ1-2; 8 nucleotides agree with TRBD1. The DNA for the CDR3 is TGTGCCAGCAGCCAAGATAGAACGGACAGGGTTTATGGCTACACCTTC. This sequence encodes CASSQDRTDRVYGYTF.